The 22 T cell receptor beta chains presented below share a single source sample, sequenced in a study of blood T cell repertoires in COVID-19. Method: immunoSEQ multiplex PCR; TCRdb's copy keeps in-frame clones and lacks some. The sample holds more than 85,000 clones, 81% seen once. The source material was peripheral blood. These receptors came from a man at least 80 years old with acute or convalescent COVID-19.

This clone was seen a single time. The chain is built from TRBV6-6 and TRBJ1-2; D uncertain. The CDR3 covers 15 residues. Trimming took off 0 bases at V and 6 bases at J, with 14 bases between the two ends. Germline V gene lookup returns CDR1 MNHNY and CDR2 SVGAGI (reference sequence). The CDR3 here is CASSYSKVVSHGYTF. CDR3 bases: TGTGCCAGCAGTTACTCGAAAGTTGTTAGCCATGGCTACACCTTC.

The chain has TRBV5-6 and TRBJ2-2; TRBD1 matches at 8 bases. V lost 4 bases and J lost 6; bases outside the gene matches: 5. This CDR3 is built from 14 residues. CDR1 is SGHDT and CDR2 is YYEEEE in the germline V gene. This chain's CDR3 is CASSARGRAGELFF. The CDR3 DNA reads as TGTGCCAGCAGCGCCAGGGGGCGCGCCGGGGAGCTGTTTTTT.

V usage is TRBV6-2 or TRBV6-3 and J usage is TRBJ1-4; maybe TRBD1 (5 bases). Germline assignment: CDR1 MNHEY and CDR2 SVGEGT. V lost 6 bases and J 5 bases, leaving 16 bases between the germline ends. CDR3 length: 15 residues. The CDR3 sequence is CASSLLGRVNEKLFF. In nucleotides, the CDR3 is TGTGCCAGCAGCCTACTCGGCAGGGTGAATGAAAAACTGTTTTTT.

The rearrangement joins TRBV30 to TRBJ1-1; TRBD1 aligns across 10 bases. V dropped 1 base and J dropped 4; count of bases not matched to a gene: 6. Germline loops: CDR1 GTSNPN, CDR2 SVGIG (reference sequence). CDR3 length equals 15 residues. The CDR3: CAWSGDRGLGTEAFF. CDR3 nucleotides: TGTGCCTGGAGTGGGGACAGGGGTTTGGGCACTGAAGCTTTCTTT.

This clone was counted once. The chain joins TRBV15 to TRBJ2-5, with 7 bases aligning to TRBD1. Germline V gives CDR1 LNHNV, CDR2 YYDKDF (reference sequence). V trimming: 2 bases; J trimming: 3 bases; junction bases outside the gene matches: 9. The CDR3 runs to 16 residues. CDR3 DNA sequence: TGTGCCACCAGCAGACTTACCGGGACAGCTAAAGAGACCCAGTACTTC. It is translated as CATSRLTGTAKETQYF. Full variable domain (remainder filled in from reference TRBV15 and TRBJ2-5): DAMVIQNPRYQVTQFGKPVTLSCSQTLNHNVMYWYQQKSSQAPKLLFHYYDKDFNNEADTPDNFQSRRPNTSFCFLDIRSPGLGDTAMYLCATSRLTGTAKETQYFGPGTRLLVL.

The chain links TRBV25-1 to TRBJ2-2; 7 bases agree with TRBD1. This CDR3 is 15 amino acids long. The germline CDR1 and CDR2 sequences are MGHDK and SYGVNS. With 6 bases clipped from V and 4 bases from J, the junction kept 8 bases outside the gene matches. The CDR3 region has the DNA TGTGCCAGCAGCTTACGACAGGGTGGCACCGGGGAGCTGTTTTTT. As protein: CASSLRQGGTGELFF. Together with reference TRBV25-1 and TRBJ2-2, the CDR3 gives the full variable domain: EADIYQTPRYLVIGTGKKITLECSQTMGHDKMYWYQQDPGMELHLIHYSYGVNSTEKGDLSSESTVSRIRTEHFPLTLESARPSHTSQYLCASSLRQGGTGELFFGEGSRLTVL.

The V call is TRBV7-2, the J call TRBJ1-4; TRBD1 aligns across 10 bases. Trimming at V came to 5 bases and at J to 7 bases, leaving 13 bases not matched to a gene. The length of the CDR3 is 17 residues. Germline V gene lookup returns CDR1 SGHTA and CDR2 FQGNSA. CDR3 in amino acids: CASSPRTGGGGSEKLFF. The CDR3 nucleotides are TGTGCCAGCAGCCCTCGGACAGGGGGAGGTGGAAGTGAAAAACTGTTTTTT.

This chain joins TRBV4-2 and TRBJ2-1; possible D gene TRBD2, 6 bases. CDR3 length equals 16 residues. V was clipped by 0 bases and J by 0 bases, with 9 bases between them. CDR1 and CDR2 from the germline V gene are LGHNA and YNFKEQ. The CDR3 spells CASSQEDGSSYNEQFF. The CDR3 DNA reads as TGTGCCAGCAGCCAAGAAGACGGGAGCTCCTACAATGAGCAGTTCTTC.

A single count supports this clone. The chain recombines TRBV7-6 with TRBJ2-2, with 9 bases aligning to TRBD1. The CDR3 is 14 amino acids. Germline V CDR1 and CDR2: SGHVS, FNYEAQ. Germline trimming cut 6 bases from V and 1 base from J; bases unmatched to any gene: 0. For the CDR3, the DNA is TGTGCCAGCAGGACAGGGGGGAACACCGGGGAGCTGTTTTTT. Residues: CASRTGGNTGELFF.

As regards this clone: In the same sample, other DNA sequences code for this CDR3. V and J are TRBV27 and TRBJ2-2; no clear D. In germline, CDR1 is MNHEY, CDR2 SMNVEV (reference sequence). V shed 0 bases and J shed 1 base, with 3 bases lying between them. The CDR3 contains 14 residues. The CDR3 DNA follows: TGTGCCAGCAGTTTATCCAGGAACACCGGGGAGCTGTTTTTT. Translating gives CASSLSRNTGELFF.

The gene calls are TRBV28 and TRBJ2-1; 8 nucleotides line up with TRBD2. The germline gives CDR1 MDHEN, CDR2 SYDVKM. This CDR3 is 16 amino acids long. The V and J ends lost 4 bases and 3 bases, in that order; junction bases with no gene match: 8. CDR3 protein: CASSSNGLANYNEQFF. CDR3 DNA: TGTGCCAGCAGTTCCAATGGACTAGCTAACTACAATGAGCAGTTCTTC.

The rearrangement joins TRBV28 to TRBJ1-1, with D unclear. The germline CDR1 and CDR2 sequences are MDHEN and SYDVKM. The V and J ends lost 5 bases and 8 bases respectively, with 15 bases between them. This CDR3 has 13 residues. The CDR3 DNA follows: TGTGCCAGCAGTGAGGAGGGTGCCAGGGAAGCTTTCTTT. This gives the protein CASSEEGAREAFF. The full variable domain, in which reference TRBV28 and TRBJ1-1 provide the parts outside the CDR3, is DVKVTQSSRYLVKRTGEKVFLECVQDMDHENMFWYRQDPGLGLRLIYFSYDVKMKEKGDIPEGYSVSREKKERFSLILESASTNQTSMYLCASSEEGAREAFFGQGTRLTVV.

The chain joins TRBV27 to TRBJ1-5; possible D gene TRBD1, 6 bases. Germline assignment: CDR1 MNHEY and CDR2 SMNVEV (reference sequence). The CDR3 contains 14 residues. The germline V and J ends were trimmed by 2 bases and 6 bases, with 11 bases remaining between them. The CDR3 bases are TGTGCCAGCAGTTTAACCAGGGGCGGTCAGCCCCAGCATTTT. Amino acids: CASSLTRGGQPQHF.

This clone was picked up one time. The chain carries TRBV28 and TRBJ2-7; the match to TRBD2 covers 8 bases. The CDR3 totals 15 residues. J lost 2 bases, V lost 2 bases, and 5 bases had no gene match. Germline V gene data show CDR1 as MDHEN and CDR2 as SYDVKM. CDR3 region: CASSLASGLPYEQYF. Written as DNA, the CDR3 is TGTGCCAGCAGTTTAGCTAGCGGGTTACCCTACGAGCAGTACTTC.

Concerning this clone itself: The junction differs from germline at one of its ends, possibly a read error. The chain recombines TRBV7-7 with TRBJ2-2, with TRBD2 identical over 9 bases. CDR1 is SSHAT and CDR2 is FNYEAQ in the germline V gene (reference sequence). This CDR3 contains 15 residues. The CDR3 DNA reads as TGTGCTAGCAGCTCCGTAGCGGGGGACACCGGGGAGCTGTTTTTT. Residues: CASSSVAGDTGELFF.

This sequence joins TRBV7-3 and TRBJ2-3, with 14 bases that match TRBD2. CDR1 is SGHTA, CDR2 FQGTGA, per germline. Trimming took 5 bases from V and 6 from J; bases not matched to a gene: 4. This CDR3 comprises 15 residues. CDR3 DNA sequence: TGTGCCAGCAGCCCGGGACTAGCGGGAGCTGATACGCAGTATTTT. Encoded protein: CASSPGLAGADTQYF.

The chain couples TRBV28 to TRBJ2-7; 9 nucleotides agree with TRBD1. The CDR3 totals 14 residues. Germline V gives CDR1 MDHEN, CDR2 SYDVKM. The J segment lost 3 bases and the V segment lost 3 bases, leaving 3 bases of the junction unmatched. CDR3 loop: CASSLTGGNYEQYF. DNA of the CDR3: TGTGCCAGCAGTTTGACAGGGGGTAACTACGAGCAGTACTTC.

The V gene is TRBV5-1, the J gene TRBJ1-6; 9 nucleotides align to TRBD1. The CDR3 covers 16 residues. V shed 0 bases and J 10 bases; nucleotides not matched to a gene: 8. Germline loops: CDR1 SGHRS, CDR2 YFSETQ. CDR3 sequence: CASSLARGTGNSPLHF. The CDR3 region has the DNA TGCGCCAGCAGCTTGGCCAGAGGGACAGGGAACTCACCCCTCCACTTT.

The chain combines TRBV7-3 with TRBJ2-7; 8 positions match TRBD2. Trimming cost V 5 bases and J 2 bases; bases outside gene matches: 5. There are 14 residues in the CDR3. Germline V gene sequence: CDR1 SGHTA, CDR2 FQGTGA. CDR3 nucleotides: TGTGCCAGCAGCCAGTTAGCGGGACCCTACGAGCAGTACTTC. This codes for CASSQLAGPYEQYF. The whole variable domain, remainder taken from reference TRBV7-3 and TRBJ2-7, is GAGVSQTPSNKVTEKGKYVELRCDPISGHTALYWYRQSLGQGPEFLIYFQGTGAADDSGLPNDRFFAVRPEGSVSTLKIQRTERGDSAVYLCASSQLAGPYEQYFGPGTRLTVT.

The chain carries TRBV25-1 and TRBJ1-1; 8 nucleotides line up with TRBD1. V lost 2 bases, J lost 7 bases, and 12 bases stayed unmatched. CDR1 is MGHDK, CDR2 SYGVNS, per germline. This CDR3 is built from 16 residues. This CDR3 is CASSEGGRGRSGEAFF. The CDR3 region has the DNA TGTGCCAGCAGTGAAGGGGGCAGGGGGCGAAGTGGTGAAGCTTTCTTT.

J is TRBJ1-1 and V is TRBV12-3 or TRBV12-4; 9 nucleotides align to TRBD1. Unmatched junction bases numbered 4, after V lost 6 bases and J lost 5 bases. The length of the CDR3 is 13 residues. CDR3 sequence: CASRRQGGTEAFF. The CDR3 DNA sequence: TGTGCCAGCAGACGACAGGGGGGAACTGAAGCTTTCTTT.

This sequence joins TRBV2 and TRBJ1-4; D is unresolved. Trimming cost V 3 bases and J 15 bases, with 14 bases left between them. Looked up from germline, CDR1 is SNHLY and CDR2 is FYNNEI. This CDR3 has 12 amino acids. CDR3 DNA sequence: TGTGCCAGCAGTGATCCCCCGGGTTTGATGTTTTTT. It specifies CASSDPPGLMFF.